The next 17 T cell receptor beta chains were all read from a single sample in a study of shared clonotypes between healthy human individuals. TCRdb keeps only in-frame clones here, not all; method: immunoSEQ multiplex PCR. The sample shows more than 400,000 clones, roughly 95% of them seen only once. Source material: naive CD4+ T cells sorted from blood. The subset here: CD45RA+ positively selected. These receptors were taken from a woman aged 25 to 39 in good health.

V usage is TRBV9 and J usage is TRBJ2-1, with 11 bases matching TRBD2. There are 15 residues in the CDR3. CDR1 SGDLS and CDR2 YYNGEE come from the germline V gene. J gave up 9 bases and V 0 bases, and 5 bases lay outside the gene matches. As DNA, the CDR3 is TGTGCCAGCAGCGTAGCTACTAGCGGGAGTATTGAGCAGTTCTTC. Translated: CASSVATSGSIEQFF. Complete variable domain (other parts from reference TRBV9 and TRBJ2-1): DSGVTQTPKHLITATGQRVTLRCSPRSGDLSVYWYQQSLDQGLQFLIQYYNGEERAKGNILERFSAQQFPDLHSELNLSSLELGDSALYFCASSVATSGSIEQFFGPGTRLTVL.

The gene calls are TRBV20-1 and TRBJ2-2; D gene uncertain. V dropped 4 bases and J dropped 3 bases, with 3 bases sitting between them. CDR3 length equals 11 residues. Per the germline V gene, CDR1 is DFQATT and CDR2 is SNEGSKA (reference sequence). For the CDR3, the DNA is TGCAGTGCTATCTACACCGGGGAGCTGTTTTTT. Translated, it gives CSAIYTGELFF.

The chain uses TRBV5-1 and TRBJ2-5; tentatively, D is TRBD2 (6 bases). The end of the DNA aligns better with TRBJ2-7, so the J call may be wrong. CDR1 and CDR2 (germline): SGHRS, YFSETQ. CDR3 length equals 14 residues. The CDR3 loop is CASRSSGSSYEQYF. DNA for the CDR3: TGCGCCAGCAGGAGTAGCGGTTCCTCCTACGAGCAGTACTTC.

This rearrangement joins TRBV11-2 to TRBJ2-7, with 7 bases lining up with TRBD1. The CDR3 extends over 15 amino acids. Germline lookup yields CDR1 SGHAT and CDR2 FQNNGV. After removal of 4 bases from V and 3 bases from J, the junction contained 9 bases not matched to a gene. The CDR3 nucleotides read TGTGCCAGCAGCTCTCCTCTGACAGGGTACTACGAGCAGTACTTC. This sequence encodes CASSSPLTGYYEQYF.

V gene TRBV5-1 combines with J gene TRBJ2-3; TRBD2 is a possible D gene (6 bases). The germline V gene encodes CDR1 SGHRS and CDR2 YFSETQ. The CDR3 consists of 15 residues. Trimming shortened V by 3 bases and J by 3 bases, and 14 bases separated the two germline ends. CDR3 region: CASSSRLDGTDTQYF. Written as DNA, the CDR3 is TGCGCCAGCAGCTCGAGACTAGACGGTACAGATACGCAGTATTTT.

The chain has TRBV5-1 and TRBJ2-2, with TRBD2 matching over 9 bases. Germline trimming cut 0 bases from V and 3 bases from J; bases unmatched to any gene: 3. This CDR3 spans 16 amino acids. Per germline, CDR1 SGHRS and CDR2 YFSETQ. CDR3 protein: CASSLVWTSDTGELFF. The CDR3 nucleotides read TGCGCCAGCAGCTTGGTCTGGACTAGCGACACCGGGGAGCTGTTTTTT.

J is TRBJ2-1 and V is TRBV2, with D possibly being TRBD1 (6 bases). Trimming removed 4 bases at V and 4 bases at J, with 11 bases between. Germline-derived CDR1 and CDR2 are SNHLY and FYNNEI. The CDR3 extends over 14 amino acids. The CDR3 coding sequence is TGTGCCAGCAGTGGACAGGTCTCTTACAATGAGCAGTTCTTC. It encodes CASSGQVSYNEQFF.

The V call is TRBV27, the J call TRBJ1-6; 7 bases align to TRBD1. Trimming at V came to 1 base and at J to 5 bases, leaving 5 bases not matched to a gene. Germline V CDR1 and CDR2: MNHEY, SMNVEV (reference sequence). The CDR3 has 16 amino acids. CDR3 region: CASSLWVDRNNSPLHF. CDR3 DNA: TGTGCCAGCAGTTTATGGGTGGACAGGAATAATTCACCCCTCCACTTT.

On this clone itself: The same CDR3 arises from other DNA sequences in this sample as well. This sequence joins TRBV28 and TRBJ2-7; 8 bases align to TRBD1. Germline CDR1 is MDHEN and CDR2 is SYDVKM. The CDR3 has 14 amino acids. J was trimmed by 2 bases and V by 6 bases; bases with no gene match: 6. The CDR3 here is CASRPGQGTYEQYF. CDR3 DNA sequence: TGTGCCAGCAGGCCTGGACAGGGTACCTACGAGCAGTACTTC.

The genes are TRBV5-4 and TRBJ2-7; D might be TRBD1 or TRBD2, each matching 5 bases. The CDR3 has 14 amino acids. Per the germline V gene, CDR1 is SGHNT and CDR2 is YYREEE (reference sequence). V shed 0 bases and J shed 5 bases, with 12 bases lying between them. CDR3: CASSLGGKSNEQYF. The CDR3 DNA sequence: TGTGCCAGCAGCTTGGGGGGGAAAAGTAACGAGCAGTACTTC.

The chain combines TRBV27 with TRBJ2-5; possible D gene TRBD2, 6 bases. The DNA matches TRBJ2-7 better at its end, which makes the J call doubtful. Germline lookup yields CDR1 MNHEY and CDR2 SMNVEV (reference sequence). The CDR3 loop spans 17 amino acids. The CDR3 here is CASSLSLLASSSYEQYF. In nucleotides, the CDR3 is TGTGCCAGCAGTTTATCCCTTCTAGCGTCTAGCTCCTACGAGCAGTACTTC.

The chain couples TRBV9 to TRBJ1-1; D might be TRBD1 (5 bases). Deletions cut 0 bases from V and 3 bases from J, with 6 bases between. This CDR3 has 13 residues. Germline V CDR1 and CDR2: SGDLS, YYNGEE. CDR3 loop: CASSVVGDTEAFF. The CDR3 DNA reads as TGTGCCAGCAGCGTAGTAGGGGACACTGAAGCTTTCTTT.

The CDR3 DNA reads as TGTGCCAGCAGTCCGAAGCCCGATCGGACAGGAGCCGTAGTACGCAATCAGCCCCAGCATTTT. Amino acids: CASSPKPDRTGAVVRNQPQHF. V and J are TRBV27 and TRBJ1-5, with TRBD1 identical over 7 bases. Germline V CDR1 and CDR2: MNHEY, SMNVEV (reference sequence). V lost 5 bases, J lost 2 bases, and 24 bases stayed unmatched. The CDR3 loop spans 21 amino acids.

This chain joins TRBV19 and TRBJ2-7, with 8 nucleotides matching TRBD2. Germline assignment: CDR1 LNHDA and CDR2 SQIVND (reference sequence). V shed 4 bases and J 3 bases; nucleotides not matched to a gene: 8. The CDR3 runs to 15 residues. CDR3 nucleotides: TGTGCCAGTAGTAGTCAGGGGAGCGGGAGCTACGAGCAGTACTTC. It yields the protein CASSSQGSGSYEQYF.

This sequence joins TRBV6-6 and TRBJ2-7, with 7 bases that match TRBD2. The CDR3 contains 15 residues. Trimming at V came to 7 bases and at J to 0 bases, leaving 9 bases not matched to a gene. Looked up from germline, CDR1 is MNHNY and CDR2 is SVGAGI (reference sequence). As DNA, the CDR3 is TGTGCCAGCACCCGTAGCGGGCGATTCTCCTACGAGCAGTACTTC. Translation: CASTRSGRFSYEQYF.

The V gene is TRBV4-1, the J gene TRBJ1-5; no clear D gene. Trimming cost V 3 bases and J 7 bases, with 19 bases left between them. CDR1 and CDR2 from the germline V gene are MGHRA and YSYEKL. The CDR3 length is 16 residues. CDR3 region: CASSQSNTIFGQPQHF. CDR3 DNA: TGCGCCAGCAGCCAGTCGAACACAATTTTCGGGCAGCCCCAGCATTTT.

The chain recombines TRBV5-4 with TRBJ1-6, with D hard to call. CDR3 length equals 14 residues. V gave up 0 bases and J gave up 2 bases, with 3 bases separating them. Germline V CDR1 and CDR2: SGHNT, YYREEE (reference sequence). The CDR3 sequence is CASSLEAYNSPLHF. In DNA, the CDR3 is TGTGCCAGCAGCTTGGAAGCCTATAATTCACCCCTCCACTTT.